A selection of T cell receptor beta chains follows, all from one sample in a study of blood T cell repertoires in COVID-19. Sequencing was performed with immunoSEQ multiplex PCR; in TCRdb, only in-frame clones are kept and a portion is missing. Of 380,000 or so clones in the sample, more than 70% were seen once. Sequenced: peripheral blood. These receptor sequences come from a man between 35 and 55 years old with acute or convalescent COVID-19. Each CDR3 is given with its conserved first and last residue. Fields, in order: clone size, V gene, D gene, J gene, CDR3 DNA, CDR3 protein. D genes are given only for firm matches. Only part of the rows carry a size: once, few, many, or a class if the clone is expanded.

clone_size: NA; v_call: TRBV25-1; d_call: TRBD1; j_call: TRBJ2-5; cdr3_nt: TGTGCCAGCAGTGAGTCGAGGACAGGGCAGGAGACCCAGTACTTC; cdr3_aa: CASSESRTGQETQYF
clone_size: NA; v_call: TRBV4-1; d_call: NA; j_call: TRBJ1-5; cdr3_nt: TGCGCCAGCAGCCAAGTTGGGGGGAATCAGCCCCAGCATTTT; cdr3_aa: CASSQVGGNQPQHF
clone_size: once; v_call: TRBV29-1; d_call: TRBD2; j_call: TRBJ2-7; cdr3_nt: TGCAGCGTTGAAGACGTAGCGGGGGGAGGGTTTCAGTACTTC; cdr3_aa: CSVEDVAGGGFQYF
clone_size: NA; v_call: TRBV23-1; d_call: NA; j_call: TRBJ1-4; cdr3_nt: TGCGCCAGCAGTCAATTTTCGGGAAGGGAAAAACTGTTTTTT; cdr3_aa: CASSQFSGREKLFF
clone_size: NA; v_call: TRBV7-9; d_call: NA; j_call: TRBJ1-5; cdr3_nt: TGTGCCAGCAGCTCGGCTCGGGAGAGCAATCAGCCCCAGCATTTT; cdr3_aa: CASSSARESNQPQHF
clone_size: NA; v_call: TRBV6-5; d_call: TRBD1; j_call: TRBJ1-2; cdr3_nt: TGTGCCAGCGGAGACAGGGGGCGAGGGAACTATGGCTACACCTTC; cdr3_aa: CASGDRGRGNYGYTF
clone_size: NA; v_call: TRBV12-3/TRBV12-4; d_call: TRBD1; j_call: TRBJ1-2; cdr3_nt: TGTGCCAGCAGTTCGGACAGGGGAAACGGCTACACCTTC; cdr3_aa: CASSSDRGNGYTF
clone_size: NA; v_call: TRBV2; d_call: NA; j_call: TRBJ2-7; cdr3_nt: TGTGCCAGCATTGGGCAGGTTGACGAGCAGTACTTC; cdr3_aa: CASIGQVDEQYF
clone_size: NA; v_call: TRBV4-1; d_call: NA; j_call: TRBJ1-6; cdr3_nt: TGCGCCAGCAGCCAAGATCAAAGAGGCGACCTCCACTTT; cdr3_aa: CASSQDQRGDLHF
clone_size: NA; v_call: TRBV7-3; d_call: NA; j_call: TRBJ2-1; cdr3_nt: TGTGCCAGCAGCTTAACCAAATTCGGTGAGCAGTTCTTC; cdr3_aa: CASSLTKFGEQFF
clone_size: NA; v_call: TRBV6-5; d_call: TRBD1; j_call: TRBJ2-5; cdr3_nt: TGTGCCAGCAGTTACCCACGACAGGGCCACAAGACCCAGTACTTC; cdr3_aa: CASSYPRQGHKTQYF
clone_size: NA; v_call: TRBV10-3; d_call: NA; j_call: TRBJ2-7; cdr3_nt: TGTGCCATCAGTGAGTCGGAGAGGGGGTATAACGAGCAGTACTTC; cdr3_aa: CAISESERGYNEQYF
clone_size: NA; v_call: TRBV9; d_call: NA; j_call: TRBJ1-2; cdr3_nt: TGTGCCAGCAGCGTAGGAGGACAGAGTGTTTATGGCTACACCTTC; cdr3_aa: CASSVGGQSVYGYTF
clone_size: NA; v_call: TRBV12-3/TRBV12-4; d_call: NA; j_call: TRBJ1-1; cdr3_nt: TGTGCCAGCAGTTTCAGGGGAATCACTGAAGCTTTCTTT; cdr3_aa: CASSFRGITEAFF
clone_size: NA; v_call: TRBV23-1; d_call: NA; j_call: TRBJ2-4; cdr3_nt: TGCGCCAGCAAAAACAACAGGGAACTAGCCAAAAACATTCAGTACTTC; cdr3_aa: CASKNNRELAKNIQYF
clone_size: once; v_call: TRBV19; d_call: NA; j_call: TRBJ1-5; cdr3_nt: TGTGCCAGTAGCATACAGGGTCCGAACAATCAGCCCCAGCATTTT; cdr3_aa: CASSIQGPNNQPQHF
clone_size: NA; v_call: TRBV11-2; d_call: NA; j_call: TRBJ2-1; cdr3_nt: TGTGCCAGCAGCTTAGTTCCAGCGGGTAATGAGCAGTTCTTC; cdr3_aa: CASSLVPAGNEQFF
clone_size: NA; v_call: TRBV27; d_call: NA; j_call: TRBJ1-1; cdr3_nt: TGTGCCAGCAGTTTAGAGGGTATGAACACTGAAGCTTTCTTT; cdr3_aa: CASSLEGMNTEAFF
clone_size: NA; v_call: TRBV7-9; d_call: TRBD1; j_call: TRBJ1-2; cdr3_nt: TGTGCCAGCACCCTTGCGGGGACAGGGATGAACTATGGCTACACCTTC; cdr3_aa: CASTLAGTGMNYGYTF
clone_size: NA; v_call: TRBV30; d_call: NA; j_call: TRBJ1-1; cdr3_nt: TGTGCCTGGAGTGGACACCCGTCTACTGAAGCTTTCTTT; cdr3_aa: CAWSGHPSTEAFF
clone_size: NA; v_call: TRBV28; d_call: NA; j_call: TRBJ1-5; cdr3_nt: TGTGCCAGCAGTTTTGCTCGCGGACAGCCCCAGCATTTT; cdr3_aa: CASSFARGQPQHF
clone_size: once; v_call: TRBV7-3; d_call: TRBD1; j_call: TRBJ2-1; cdr3_nt: TGTGCCCCAATCGGGGGCGGGACAGGGTTTTGGGATGAGCAGTTCTTC; cdr3_aa: CAPIGGGTGFWDEQFF
clone_size: NA; v_call: TRBV6-4; d_call: TRBD1; j_call: TRBJ1-6; cdr3_nt: TGTGCCAGCAGAAATTCCTACAGGGGCTATAATTCACCCCTCCACTTT; cdr3_aa: CASRNSYRGYNSPLHF
clone_size: NA; v_call: TRBV6-1; d_call: NA; j_call: TRBJ2-7; cdr3_nt: TGTGCCAGCAGTGAAGGCACAGGTTGGTACGAGCAGTACTTC; cdr3_aa: CASSEGTGWYEQYF
clone_size: NA; v_call: TRBV7-2; d_call: TRBD2; j_call: TRBJ2-1; cdr3_nt: TGTGCCAGCAGCTTAGTCTCTGGTGCGGGCGGGGGGTCCTACAATGAGCAGTTCTTC; cdr3_aa: CASSLVSGAGGGSYNEQFF
clone_size: NA; v_call: TRBV30; d_call: NA; j_call: TRBJ1-4; cdr3_nt: TGTGCCTGGAGTAAGGGAGGGACTAATGAAAAACTGTTTTTT; cdr3_aa: CAWSKGGTNEKLFF
clone_size: medium-sized; v_call: TRBV11-2; d_call: TRBD2; j_call: TRBJ2-2; cdr3_nt: TGTGCCAGCAGCTTCGACCGGGCGGGGGCCGGGGAGCTGTTTTTT; cdr3_aa: CASSFDRAGAGELFF
clone_size: NA; v_call: TRBV6-5; d_call: TRBD2; j_call: TRBJ2-7; cdr3_nt: TGTGCCAGCGCACGGGGGGGAGAGCAGTACTTC; cdr3_aa: CASARGGEQYF
clone_size: NA; v_call: TRBV6-2/TRBV6-3; d_call: TRBD2; j_call: TRBJ2-3; cdr3_nt: TGTGCCAGCAGTTACGTAACTAGCGGAGATACGCAGTATTTT; cdr3_aa: CASSYVTSGDTQYF
clone_size: NA; v_call: TRBV30; d_call: TRBD1; j_call: TRBJ1-5; cdr3_nt: TGTGCCTGGAGTGAAGGACAGGGCAATCAGCCCCAGCATTTT; cdr3_aa: CAWSEGQGNQPQHF
clone_size: once; v_call: TRBV6-2/TRBV6-3; d_call: TRBD2; j_call: TRBJ2-1; cdr3_nt: TGTGCCAGCAGTTCCGGGACTAGCGGGAGAACCCCCTACAATGAGCAGTTCTTC; cdr3_aa: CASSSGTSGRTPYNEQFF
clone_size: NA; v_call: TRBV7-9; d_call: TRBD1; j_call: TRBJ1-6; cdr3_nt: TGTGCCAGCAGCCAAGAGGGGGCCCCTGGTTCACCCCTCCACTTT; cdr3_aa: CASSQEGAPGSPLHF
clone_size: NA; v_call: TRBV15; d_call: NA; j_call: TRBJ2-3; cdr3_nt: TGTGCCACCAGCAGAGATAAAGCTTCCGGGGATACGCAGTATTTT; cdr3_aa: CATSRDKASGDTQYF
clone_size: NA; v_call: TRBV27; d_call: NA; j_call: TRBJ2-3; cdr3_nt: TGTGCCAGCAGTTTATCTAAAACTAGCTTGTCCCCCTTATTT; cdr3_aa: CASSLSKTSLSPLF
clone_size: once; v_call: TRBV3-1/TRBV3-2; d_call: TRBD1; j_call: TRBJ1-1; cdr3_nt: TGTGCCAGCAGCCAAGATCTCGCAGGGGGGAACACTGAAGCTTTCTTT; cdr3_aa: CASSQDLAGGNTEAFF
clone_size: NA; v_call: TRBV4-2; d_call: NA; j_call: TRBJ2-1; cdr3_nt: TGTGCCAGCAGCCAAGATCTCGGGGGGCCTGAGCAGTTCTTC; cdr3_aa: CASSQDLGGPEQFF
clone_size: NA; v_call: TRBV7-2; d_call: TRBD2; j_call: TRBJ2-2; cdr3_nt: TGTGCCAGCAGCCTAGCGGGGGGGGCGAACACCGGGGAGCTGTTTTTT; cdr3_aa: CASSLAGGANTGELFF
clone_size: NA; v_call: TRBV6-5; d_call: NA; j_call: TRBJ1-2; cdr3_nt: TGTGCCAGCAGCCGGAAGGGGTTAGGCTACACCTTC; cdr3_aa: CASSRKGLGYTF
clone_size: NA; v_call: TRBV27; d_call: TRBD1; j_call: TRBJ2-7; cdr3_nt: TGTGCCAGCTCCGGGACAGGGACCCGCGAGCAGTACTTC; cdr3_aa: CASSGTGTREQYF
clone_size: NA; v_call: TRBV5-5; d_call: TRBD1; j_call: TRBJ1-2; cdr3_nt: TGTGCCAGCAGCTTCCAACCCGGGACAGGGCGGGATGGCTACACCTTC; cdr3_aa: CASSFQPGTGRDGYTF
clone_size: NA; v_call: TRBV18; d_call: NA; j_call: TRBJ1-4; cdr3_nt: TGTGCCAGCTCAGCAAACAAAGGCGGTGAAAAACTGTTTTTT; cdr3_aa: CASSANKGGEKLFF
clone_size: NA; v_call: TRBV28; d_call: NA; j_call: TRBJ2-7; cdr3_nt: TGTGCCAGCAGCCCCGTGGGCAGGGCAGGCGAGCAGTACTTC; cdr3_aa: CASSPVGRAGEQYF
clone_size: NA; v_call: TRBV7-9; d_call: NA; j_call: TRBJ2-5; cdr3_nt: TGTGCCAGCAGCTTATGGCGGTTTGGCCAAGAGACCCAGTACTTC; cdr3_aa: CASSLWRFGQETQYF
clone_size: few; v_call: TRBV27; d_call: NA; j_call: TRBJ1-1; cdr3_nt: TGTGCCAGCAGCCCCTCCGGGGAAAGGTACACTGAAGCTTTCTTT; cdr3_aa: CASSPSGERYTEAFF
clone_size: once; v_call: TRBV5-1; d_call: NA; j_call: TRBJ1-3; cdr3_nt: TGCGCCAGCAGCTTGGTTGGCGGGGTGATCTCGGGAAACACCATATATTTT; cdr3_aa: CASSLVGGVISGNTIYF
clone_size: NA; v_call: TRBV7-3; d_call: TRBD1; j_call: TRBJ1-3; cdr3_nt: TGTGCCAGCAGCCCCGGACAGGGGGGAGGAAACACCATATATTTT; cdr3_aa: CASSPGQGGGNTIYF
clone_size: NA; v_call: TRBV6-4; d_call: NA; j_call: TRBJ2-1; cdr3_nt: TGTGCCAGCAGTGAGACCGCGAGGAGCTCCTACAATGAGCAGTTCTTC; cdr3_aa: CASSETARSSYNEQFF